Listed here are 10 T cell receptor beta chains from one sample, sequenced in a study of T-cell memory formation after mild COVID-19. One entry per CDR3 protein results from TCRdb running MiXCR on the 5' RACE reads. The sample includes around 200,000 distinct CDR3 sequences, about 11% of them seen just once. The sequencing sample was made of PBMCs or a T cell subset sorted from them (not recorded which). All receptors derive from a man aged 18 to 29 who had mild COVID-19 (a few samples of this study predate the infection). Cell type and time point are not known.

In this sample, this clonotype turned up many times. The chain joins TRBV6-5 to TRBJ2-6; D is perhaps TRBD1 (7 bases). Between the trimmed V and J ends, which lost 6 bases and 0 bases, there was a span of 18 bases. The CDR3 covers 18 residues. Germline V gene data show CDR1 as MNHEY and CDR2 as SVGAGI. CDR3 sequence reads: CASSRGDSFYSGANVLTF. The CDR3 DNA is TGTGCCAGCAGCAGGGGGGACAGCTTTTACTCTGGGGCCAACGTCCTGACTTTC.

The genes are TRBV18 and TRBJ2-1, with 8 bases matching TRBD1. Losses at the gene ends were 6 bases for V and 9 bases for J; bases not matched to a gene: 4. Per germline, CDR1 KGHSH and CDR2 LQKENI. The CDR3 spans 12 residues. Here the CDR3 reads CASSPDRGEQFF. Written as DNA, the CDR3 is TGTGCCAGCTCGCCCGACAGGGGTGAGCAGTTCTTC.

The chain couples TRBV5-6 to TRBJ1-6, with D possibly matching TRBD1 (6 bases). Germline V gene sequence: CDR1 SGHDT, CDR2 YYEEEE. Between the trimmed V and J ends, which lost 3 bases and 4 bases, there was a span of 11 bases. This CDR3 region has 15 residues. The CDR3 spells CASSSYGQYNSPLHF. The CDR3 DNA reads as TGTGCCAGCAGCTCCTACGGACAGTATAATTCACCCCTCCACTTT.

The gene calls are TRBV7-2 and TRBJ1-5; 7 bases align to TRBD1. The ends lost 0 bases at V and 7 bases at J; junction bases unmatched: 6. Germline CDR1 SGHTA, CDR2 FQGNSA. This CDR3 has 15 residues. CDR3 loop: CASSLAGGAEQPQHF. CDR3 DNA: TGTGCCAGCAGCTTAGCAGGGGGCGCGGAACAGCCCCAGCATTTT.

Many counts were recorded for this clonotype. V usage is TRBV6-2 or TRBV6-3 and J usage is TRBJ2-7, with 9 bases that match TRBD1. There are 12 residues in the CDR3. Germline CDR1 reads MNHEY; CDR2 reads SVGEGT. The V and J ends lost 6 bases and 4 bases, in that order; junction bases with no gene match: 1. DNA of the CDR3: TGTGCCAGCAGCGGACAGGGGTACGAGCAGTACTTC. Residues: CASSGQGYEQYF.

In this sample, this clonotype turned up a few times. CDR3 nucleotide sequence: TGTGCCAGCAGTTCAGGGTCGGGGAAGTTCTTC. This translates into CASSSGSGKFF. The chain has TRBV6-2 or TRBV6-3 and TRBJ2-1; D tentatively reads TRBD1 or TRBD2 (5 bases each). Germline-derived CDR1 and CDR2 are MNHEY and SVGEGT. This CDR3 comprises 11 residues. V gave up 4 bases and J gave up 14 bases, with 12 bases separating them.

The chain employs TRBV10-3 and TRBJ2-5; possibly TRBD2 for D (5 bases). Deletions cut 8 bases from V and 2 bases from J, with 12 bases between. This CDR3 contains 13 residues. Germline loops: CDR1 ENHRY, CDR2 SYGVKD. The CDR3 bases are TGTGCCATCCTCCGGACTGTTCAAGAGACCCAGTACTTC. Translation: CAILRTVQETQYF.

This clonotype has at least ten counts. V usage is TRBV6-2 or TRBV6-3 and J usage is TRBJ2-3; D is perhaps TRBD1 (5 bases). Per germline, CDR1 MNHEY and CDR2 SVGEGT. This CDR3 is 12 amino acids long. V lost 2 bases, J lost 8 bases, and 8 bases lay in between. This chain's CDR3 is CASSYLQATQYF. The CDR3 region has the DNA TGTGCCAGCAGTTACCTACAGGCTACGCAGTATTTT.

This clonotype was seen only a few times. The rearrangement links TRBV7-9 to TRBJ2-5; perhaps TRBD1 as D (6 bases). V lost 4 bases and J 0 bases, leaving 15 bases between the germline ends. The CDR3 spans 16 residues. Looked up from germline, CDR1 is SEHNR and CDR2 is FQNEAQ (reference sequence). In DNA, the CDR3 is TGTGCCAGCAGCTCCAGGGGCCGGGACAACCAAGAGACCCAGTACTTC. It translates to CASSSRGRDNQETQYF. Variable domain in full (rest from reference TRBV7-9 and TRBJ2-5): DTGVSQNPRHKITKRGQNVTFRCDPISEHNRLYWYRQTLGQGPEFLTYFQNEAQLEKSRLLSDRFSAERPKGSFSTLEIQRTEQGDSAMYLCASSSRGRDNQETQYFGPGTRLLVL.

A few counts support this clonotype. The chain couples TRBV2 to TRBJ1-1; the match to TRBD1 covers 9 bases. This CDR3 has 14 amino acids. CDR1 is SNHLY, CDR2 FYNNEI, per germline. V gave up 7 bases and J gave up 8 bases; unmatched junction bases: 11. The CDR3 DNA is TGTGCCAGCAACGAACAGGGGGCAAACCCCGAAGCTTTCTTT. Translating it yields CASNEQGANPEAFF.